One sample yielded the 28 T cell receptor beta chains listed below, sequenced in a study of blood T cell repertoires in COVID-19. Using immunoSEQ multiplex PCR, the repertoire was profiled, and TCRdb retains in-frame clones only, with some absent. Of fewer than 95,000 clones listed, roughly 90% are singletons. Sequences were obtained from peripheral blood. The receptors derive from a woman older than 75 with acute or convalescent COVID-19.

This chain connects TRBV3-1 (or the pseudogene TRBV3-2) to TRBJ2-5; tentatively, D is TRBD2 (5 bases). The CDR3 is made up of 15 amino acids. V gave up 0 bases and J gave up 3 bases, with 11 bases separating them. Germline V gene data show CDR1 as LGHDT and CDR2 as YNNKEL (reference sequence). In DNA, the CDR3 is TGTGCCAGCAGCCAAGAGCCTTGGGGAGAAGAGACCCAGTACTTC. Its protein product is CASSQEPWGEETQYF.

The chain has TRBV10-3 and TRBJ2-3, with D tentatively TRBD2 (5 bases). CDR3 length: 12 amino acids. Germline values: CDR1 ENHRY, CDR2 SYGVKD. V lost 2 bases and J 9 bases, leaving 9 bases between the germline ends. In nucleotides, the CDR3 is TGTGCCATCAGTGAGCCAGCGGCAACGCAGTATTTT. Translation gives CAISEPAATQYF.

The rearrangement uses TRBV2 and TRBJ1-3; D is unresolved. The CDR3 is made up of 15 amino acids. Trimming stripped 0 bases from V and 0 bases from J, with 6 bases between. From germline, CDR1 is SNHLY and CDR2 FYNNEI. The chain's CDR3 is CASSEARFSGNTIYF. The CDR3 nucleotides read TGTGCCAGCAGTGAAGCGCGATTCTCTGGAAACACCATATATTTT.

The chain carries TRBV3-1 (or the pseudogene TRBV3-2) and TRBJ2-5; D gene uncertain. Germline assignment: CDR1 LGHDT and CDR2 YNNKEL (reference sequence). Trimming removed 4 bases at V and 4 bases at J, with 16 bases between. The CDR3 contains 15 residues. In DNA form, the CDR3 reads TGTGCCAGCAGCCCCCACGGCAGGCAGGCAGAGACCCAGTACTTC. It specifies CASSPHGRQAETQYF.

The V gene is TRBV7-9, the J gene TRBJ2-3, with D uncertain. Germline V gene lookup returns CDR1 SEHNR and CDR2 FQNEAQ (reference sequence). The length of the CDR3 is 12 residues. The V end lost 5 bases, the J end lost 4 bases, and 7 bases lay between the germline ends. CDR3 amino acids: CASSRRADTQYF. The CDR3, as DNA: TGTGCCAGCAGCCGACGGGCAGATACGCAGTATTTT.

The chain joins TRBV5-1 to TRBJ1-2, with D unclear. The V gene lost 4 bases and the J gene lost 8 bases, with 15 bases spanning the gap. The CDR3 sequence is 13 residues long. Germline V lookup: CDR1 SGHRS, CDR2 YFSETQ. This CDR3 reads CASSRGWGEGYTF. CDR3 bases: TGCGCCAGCAGCCGAGGGTGGGGAGAGGGCTACACCTTC.

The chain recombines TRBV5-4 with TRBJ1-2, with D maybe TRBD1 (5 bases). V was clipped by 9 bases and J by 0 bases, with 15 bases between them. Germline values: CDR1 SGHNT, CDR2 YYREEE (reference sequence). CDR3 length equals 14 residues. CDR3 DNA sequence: TGTGCCACCCGGTTGGCAGGGCCTAACTATGGCTACACCTTC. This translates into CATRLAGPNYGYTF.

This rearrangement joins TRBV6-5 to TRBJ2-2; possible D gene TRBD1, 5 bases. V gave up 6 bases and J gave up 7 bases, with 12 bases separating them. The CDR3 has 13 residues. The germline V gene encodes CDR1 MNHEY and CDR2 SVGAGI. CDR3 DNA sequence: TGTGCCAGCAGATCAGGGTCCGGCGGGGAGCTGTTTTTT. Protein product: CASRSGSGGELFF.

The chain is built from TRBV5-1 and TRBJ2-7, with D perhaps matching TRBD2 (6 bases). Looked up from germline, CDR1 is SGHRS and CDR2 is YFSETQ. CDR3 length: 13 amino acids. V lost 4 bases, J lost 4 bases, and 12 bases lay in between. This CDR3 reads CASSAGGNYEQYF. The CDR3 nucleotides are TGCGCCAGCAGCGCCGGGGGAAATTACGAGCAGTACTTC.

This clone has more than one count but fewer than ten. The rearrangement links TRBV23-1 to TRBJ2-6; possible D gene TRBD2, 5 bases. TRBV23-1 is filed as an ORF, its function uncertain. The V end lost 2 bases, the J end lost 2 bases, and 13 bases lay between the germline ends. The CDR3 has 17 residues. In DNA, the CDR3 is TGCGCCAGCAGTCAACCGGGGTGGGCGACTGGGGCCAACGTCCTGACTTTC. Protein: CASSQPGWATGANVLTF.

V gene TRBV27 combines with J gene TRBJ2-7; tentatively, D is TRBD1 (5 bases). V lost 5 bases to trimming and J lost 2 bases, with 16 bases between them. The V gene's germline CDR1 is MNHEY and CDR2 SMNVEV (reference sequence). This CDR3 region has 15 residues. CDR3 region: CASSPKPQGTYEQYF. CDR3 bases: TGTGCCAGCAGTCCTAAACCTCAGGGTACCTACGAGCAGTACTTC.

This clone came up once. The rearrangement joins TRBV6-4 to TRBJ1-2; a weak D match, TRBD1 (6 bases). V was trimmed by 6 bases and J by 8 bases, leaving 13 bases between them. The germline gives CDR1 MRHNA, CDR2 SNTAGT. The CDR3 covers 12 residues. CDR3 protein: CASRHPRGGYTF. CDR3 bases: TGTGCCAGCAGACACCCCAGGGGAGGCTACACCTTC.

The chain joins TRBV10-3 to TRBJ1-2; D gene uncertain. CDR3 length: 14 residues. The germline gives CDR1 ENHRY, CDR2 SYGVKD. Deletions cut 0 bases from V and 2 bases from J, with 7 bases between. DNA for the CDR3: TGTGCCATCAGTGAGTCGGAGGTGAACTATGGCTACACCTTC. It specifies CAISESEVNYGYTF.

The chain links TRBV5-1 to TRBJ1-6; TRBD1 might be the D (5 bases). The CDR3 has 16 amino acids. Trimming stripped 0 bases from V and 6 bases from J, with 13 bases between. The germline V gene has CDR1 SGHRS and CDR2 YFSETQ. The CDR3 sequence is CASSLGDLAFNSPLHF. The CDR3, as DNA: TGCGCCAGCAGCTTGGGGGACTTAGCATTTAATTCACCCCTCCACTTT.

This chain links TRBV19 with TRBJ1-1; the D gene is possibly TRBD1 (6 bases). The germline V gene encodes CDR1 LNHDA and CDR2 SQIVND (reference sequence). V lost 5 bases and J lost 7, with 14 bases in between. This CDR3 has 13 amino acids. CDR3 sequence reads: CASSPTGTSEAFF. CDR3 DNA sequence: TGTGCCAGTAGTCCCACCGGGACAAGTGAAGCTTTCTTT.

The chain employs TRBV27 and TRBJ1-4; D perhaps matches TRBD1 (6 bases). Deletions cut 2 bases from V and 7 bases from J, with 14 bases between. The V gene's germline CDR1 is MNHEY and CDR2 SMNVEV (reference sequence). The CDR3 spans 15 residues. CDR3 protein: CASSLTGGAREKLFF. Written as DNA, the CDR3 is TGTGCCAGCAGTTTAACGGGGGGGGCCCGTGAAAAACTGTTTTTT.

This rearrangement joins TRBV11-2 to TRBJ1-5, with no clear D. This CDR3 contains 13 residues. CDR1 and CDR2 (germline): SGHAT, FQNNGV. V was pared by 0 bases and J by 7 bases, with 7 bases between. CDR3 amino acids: CASSLDSRQPQHF. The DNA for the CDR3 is TGTGCCAGCAGCTTAGATTCCCGGCAGCCCCAGCATTTT.

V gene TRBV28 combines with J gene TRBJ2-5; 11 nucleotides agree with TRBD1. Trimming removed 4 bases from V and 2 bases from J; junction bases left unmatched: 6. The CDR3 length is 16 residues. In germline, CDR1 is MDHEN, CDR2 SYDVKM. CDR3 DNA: TGTGCCAGCAGTTCGCCCGGGACAGGGGGTCAAGAGACCCAGTACTTC. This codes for CASSSPGTGGQETQYF.

As DNA, the CDR3 is TGTGCCAGCATTACAGGGGGCGGCTCCTACGAGCAGTACTTC. This codes for CASITGGGSYEQYF. This chain uses TRBV6-5 with TRBJ2-7; 9 nucleotides match TRBD1. From germline, CDR1 is MNHEY and CDR2 SVGAGI. This CDR3 has 14 amino acids. V lost 7 bases and J lost 0; bases outside the gene matches: 4.

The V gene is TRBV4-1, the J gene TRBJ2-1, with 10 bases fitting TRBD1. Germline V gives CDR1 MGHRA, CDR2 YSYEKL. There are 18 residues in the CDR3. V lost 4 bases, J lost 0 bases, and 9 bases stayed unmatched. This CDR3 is CASSPGQGFENSYNEQFF. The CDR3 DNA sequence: TGCGCCAGCAGCCCGGGACAGGGGTTTGAAAACTCCTACAATGAGCAGTTCTTC.

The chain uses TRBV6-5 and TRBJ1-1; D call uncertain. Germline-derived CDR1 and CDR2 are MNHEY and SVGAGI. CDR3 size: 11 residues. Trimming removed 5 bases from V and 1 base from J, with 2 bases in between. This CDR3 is CASSRNTEAFF. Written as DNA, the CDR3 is TGTGCCAGCAGTCGGAACACTGAAGCTTTCTTT.

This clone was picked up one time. For the CDR3, the DNA is TGTGCCAGCAGCCCCCAAGCGGGAGTACCAGAGACCCAGTACTTC. This codes for CASSPQAGVPETQYF. V is TRBV9 and J is TRBJ2-5, with 8 nucleotides matching TRBD2. Germline V gene lookup returns CDR1 SGDLS and CDR2 YYNGEE. V was pared by 4 bases and J by 4 bases, with 9 bases of the junction left unmatched. CDR3 size: 15 residues. The variable domain in full, with the rest retrieved from reference TRBV9 and TRBJ2-5, is DSGVTQTPKHLITATGQRVTLRCSPRSGDLSVYWYQQSLDQGLQFLIQYYNGEERAKGNILERFSAQQFPDLHSELNLSSLELGDSALYFCASSPQAGVPETQYFGPGTRLLVL.

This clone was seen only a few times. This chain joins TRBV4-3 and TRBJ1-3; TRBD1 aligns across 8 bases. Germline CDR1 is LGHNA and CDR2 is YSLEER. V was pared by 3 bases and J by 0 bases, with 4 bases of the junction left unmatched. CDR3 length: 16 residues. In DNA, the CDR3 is TGCGCCAGCAGCCAGACAGGGGTCCTCTCTGGAAACACCATATATTTT. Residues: CASSQTGVLSGNTIYF.

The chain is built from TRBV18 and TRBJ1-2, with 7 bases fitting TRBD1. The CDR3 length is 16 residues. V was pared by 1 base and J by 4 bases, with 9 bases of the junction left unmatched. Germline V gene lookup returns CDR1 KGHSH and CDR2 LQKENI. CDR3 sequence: CASSPQGGEYLYGYTF. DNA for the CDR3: TGTGCCAGCTCACCACAAGGGGGCGAGTATCTCTATGGCTACACCTTC. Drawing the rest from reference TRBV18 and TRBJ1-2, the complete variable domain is NAGVMQNPRHLVRRRGQEARLRCSPMKGHSHVYWYRQLPEEGLKFMVYLQKENIIDESGMPKERFSAEFPKEGPSILRIQQVVRGDSAAYFCASSPQGGEYLYGYTFGSGTRLTVV.

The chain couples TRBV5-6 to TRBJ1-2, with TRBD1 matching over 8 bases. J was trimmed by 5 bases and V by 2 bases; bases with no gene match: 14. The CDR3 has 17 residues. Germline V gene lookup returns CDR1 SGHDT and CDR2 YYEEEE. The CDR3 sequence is CASSFYRTGTPLYGYTF. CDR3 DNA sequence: TGTGCCAGCAGCTTCTACCGGACAGGGACGCCCCTATATGGCTACACCTTC.

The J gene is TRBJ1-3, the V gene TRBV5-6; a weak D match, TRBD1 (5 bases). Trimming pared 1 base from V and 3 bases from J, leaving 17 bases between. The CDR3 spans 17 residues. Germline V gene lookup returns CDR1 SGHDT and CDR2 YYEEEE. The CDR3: CASSLYQGRVYGNTIYF. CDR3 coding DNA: TGTGCCAGCAGCTTGTACCAGGGCCGGGTCTATGGAAACACCATATATTTT.

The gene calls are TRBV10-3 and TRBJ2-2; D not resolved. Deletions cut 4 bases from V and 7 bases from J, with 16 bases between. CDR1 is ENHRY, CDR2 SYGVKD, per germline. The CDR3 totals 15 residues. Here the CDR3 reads CAISAGRSDGGELFF. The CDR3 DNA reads TGTGCCATCAGTGCTGGCCGATCCGATGGCGGGGAGCTGTTTTTT.

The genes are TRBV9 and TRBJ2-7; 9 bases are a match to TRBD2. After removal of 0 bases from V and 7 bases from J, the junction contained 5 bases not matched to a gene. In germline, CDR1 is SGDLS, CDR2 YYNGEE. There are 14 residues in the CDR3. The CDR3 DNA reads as TGTGCCAGCAGCGTAGGACTAGCGGCGGGGGAGCAGTACTTC. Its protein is CASSVGLAAGEQYF.